Presented here are 2 T cell receptor beta chains from one specimen sequenced in a study of OX40 agonist ivuxolimab in advanced cancers. The library was made by the immunoSEQ multiplex PCR assay. The table was pulled from immuneACCESS by TCRdb, which kept in-frame rearrangements only. Such tables lose some clones; where checked, under half of the loss comes from unresolved V genes, and the rest has no known cause. The sample table contains tens of thousands of clones; only one count was recorded for roughly 82% of them. Less than 4.5% of the sample rests with the top ten. Specimen: CD4+ or CD8+ T cells sorted from blood, collected in a trial of the OX40 agonist ivuxolimab. These receptors came from an adult with an advanced solid tumor such as melanoma, head and neck, liver or kidney cancer.

The chain uses TRBV9 and TRBJ2-6; D remains ambiguous. The V end lost 4 bases, the J end lost 0 bases, and 14 bases lay between the germline ends. The CDR3 covers 17 residues. The germline V gene has CDR1 SGDLS and CDR2 YYNGEE. CDR3 amino acids: CASSSTRIHSGANVLTF. The DNA for the CDR3 is TGTGCCAGCAGCTCGACACGTATTCACTCTGGGGCCAACGTCCTGACTTTC.

The chain employs TRBV6-5 and TRBJ2-1; 7 bases fit TRBD1. The trim removed 3 bases at V and 2 bases at J, leaving 4 bases unmatched. The CDR3 is 15 amino acids. The germline gives CDR1 MNHEY, CDR2 SVGAGI. Written as DNA, the CDR3 is TGTGCCAGCAGTTATGACAGGGTAACCTACAATGAGCAGTTCTTC. Its translation: CASSYDRVTYNEQFF.